The 10 T cell receptor beta chains presented below share a single source sample, sequenced in a study of control samples from healthy donors and cancer patients. The table came from immunoSEQ multiplex PCR; TCRdb's copy has only in-frame clones and leaves some out. Among 55,000 to 80,000 clones listed, around 90% were seen once. Sequencing used PBMCs. These receptors were obtained from a man aged 60-69 years with colorectal cancer.

The chain carries TRBV6-5 and TRBJ2-6; no clear D. Germline CDR1 and CDR2: MNHEY and SVGAGI. The V end was cut by 0 bases, the J end by 0 bases, with 6 bases between. The CDR3 has 16 amino acids. The CDR3 spells CASSYSEASGANVLTF. CDR3 DNA: TGTGCCAGCAGTTACTCTGAGGCCTCTGGGGCCAACGTCCTGACTTTC.

The V gene is TRBV5-1, the J gene TRBJ2-1, with 7 bases fitting TRBD1. The germline gives CDR1 SGHRS, CDR2 YFSETQ. V shed 0 bases and J 9 bases; nucleotides not matched to a gene: 9. The CDR3 runs 15 residues. The CDR3 is CASSLGDRAASEQFF. The CDR3 nucleotides are TGCGCCAGCAGCTTGGGAGACAGGGCCGCAAGTGAGCAGTTCTTC.

The J gene is TRBJ2-3, the V gene TRBV6-2 or TRBV6-3; D call uncertain. CDR1 and CDR2 from the germline V gene are MNHEY and SVGEGT. The CDR3 runs to 14 residues. With 3 bases removed from V and 1 base from J, the gap between germline ends came to 8 bases. The DNA of the CDR3 is TGTGCCAGCAGTTATGCATCCCGCACAGATACGCAGTATTTT. Its protein is CASSYASRTDTQYF.

The rearrangement joins TRBV7-2 to TRBJ1-5; D not resolved. V gave up 1 base and J gave up 1 base, with 8 bases separating them. Looked up from germline, CDR1 is SGHTA and CDR2 is FQGNSA. This CDR3 comprises 15 residues. For the CDR3, the DNA is TGTGCCAGCAGCTTAGGGGCGGCGAGCAATCAGCCCCAGCATTTT. It encodes CASSLGAASNQPQHF.

The rearrangement uses TRBV29-1 and TRBJ2-7; D is ambiguous. Germline values: CDR1 SQVTM, CDR2 ANQGSEA. The CDR3 sequence is 12 residues long. V was cut by 4 bases and J by 2 bases, with 9 bases left in between. DNA of the CDR3: TGCAGCGTTGTGAAGGGTCCCTACGAGCAGTACTTC. Encoded protein: CSVVKGPYEQYF.

The J gene is TRBJ2-3, the V gene TRBV11-3; either TRBD1 or TRBD2 may supply D (6 bases each). Per the germline V gene, CDR1 is SGHNT and CDR2 is YENEEA. This CDR3 spans 11 amino acids. The ends were cut back, 1 base at V and 12 bases at J, with 8 bases in the middle. The CDR3 spells CASSLGGTQYF. Written as DNA, the CDR3 is TGTGCCAGCAGCTTAGGCGGGACACAGTATTTT.

The genes are TRBV11-3 and TRBJ2-5; the D gene is possibly TRBD1 (6 bases). V was shortened by 6 bases and J by 4 bases, with 12 bases between the two germline ends. Germline V gene sequence: CDR1 SGHNT, CDR2 YENEEA. This CDR3 spans 13 amino acids. CDR3 residues: CASRTWGRETQYF. CDR3 nucleotides: TGTGCCAGCAGAACCTGGGGGCGAGAGACCCAGTACTTC.

V and J are TRBV6-6 and TRBJ2-5; D could derive from TRBD1 or TRBD2 (5 bases each). The germline V gene encodes CDR1 MNHNY and CDR2 SVGAGI (reference sequence). Trimming took off 6 bases at V and 0 bases at J, with 8 bases between the two ends. The CDR3 runs to 13 residues. CDR3 DNA sequence: TGTGCCAGCAGGACGGGACACCAAGAGACCCAGTACTTC. As protein: CASRTGHQETQYF.

The J gene is TRBJ2-7, the V gene TRBV11-3, with TRBD1 matching 8 bases. The CDR3 contains 13 residues. The V segment lost 2 bases and the J segment 3 bases; nucleotides outside the gene matches: 0. Germline V CDR1 and CDR2: SGHNT, YENEEA. The CDR3 sequence is CASSLTGGYEQYF. Here the CDR3 DNA reads TGTGCCAGCAGCTTAACAGGGGGCTACGAGCAGTACTTC.

This clone was recorded only once. In nucleotides, the CDR3 is TGTGCCACCAGTGGGAGTACACTAGAGCAGTTCTTC. Translation gives CATSGSTLEQFF. This chain connects TRBV24-1 to TRBJ2-1; D unclear. The germline V and J ends were trimmed by 5 bases and 10 bases, with 11 bases remaining between them. The V gene's germline CDR1 is KGHDR and CDR2 SFDVKD. The CDR3 length is 12 residues.